What follows are 26 T cell receptor beta chains derived from one specimen sequenced in a study of OX40 agonist ivuxolimab in advanced cancers. Repertoires were generated with immunoSEQ multiplex PCR, while TCRdb's copy carries only in-frame clones and drops some. The data contain fewer than 40,000 clones, around two thirds of them singletons. The sample here was CD4+ or CD8+ T cells sorted from blood, taken in a trial of the OX40 agonist ivuxolimab. The receptors originated from an adult with an advanced solid tumor such as melanoma, head and neck, liver or kidney cancer.

The J gene is TRBJ2-5, the V gene TRBV30; 9 bases match TRBD1. This CDR3 region has 14 residues. The V gene end was trimmed by 2 bases and the J gene end by 2 bases; junction bases not matched to a gene: 3. Germline V gene lookup returns CDR1 GTSNPN and CDR2 SVGIG (reference sequence). The CDR3 sequence: CAWSHRGRQETQYF. In nucleotides, the CDR3 is TGTGCCTGGAGTCACAGGGGGCGTCAAGAGACCCAGTACTTC.

The chain links TRBV10-1 to TRBJ2-2; D remains ambiguous. From germline, CDR1 is WNHNN and CDR2 SYGVQD (reference sequence). The CDR3 has 14 residues. The V end lost 0 bases, the J end lost 6 bases, and 8 bases lay between the germline ends. This CDR3 reads CASSESKKPGELFF. The CDR3 DNA follows: TGCGCCAGCAGTGAGTCGAAAAAGCCCGGGGAGCTGTTTTTT.

The chain couples TRBV19 to TRBJ2-3; D remains unclear. V lost 4 bases, J lost 6 bases, and 11 bases lay in between. The CDR3 totals 13 residues. Germline V gene lookup returns CDR1 LNHDA and CDR2 SQIVND (reference sequence). CDR3 residues: CASSTFLSDTQYF. CDR3 nucleotides: TGTGCCAGTAGTACGTTTCTGTCCGATACGCAGTATTTT.

This chain links TRBV5-5 with TRBJ2-7, with D tentatively TRBD1 (6 bases). Germline assignment: CDR1 SGHKS and CDR2 YYEKEE (reference sequence). The V gene lost 3 bases and the J gene lost 5 bases, with 12 bases spanning the gap. The CDR3 extends over 13 amino acids. In DNA form, the CDR3 reads TGTGCCAGCAGCTACAGGGAAGCCAACGAGCAGTACTTC. Its translation is CASSYREANEQYF.

This sequence joins TRBV9 and TRBJ2-2; tentative D call: TRBD1 (5 bases). The CDR3 has 13 residues. V was cut by 0 bases and J by 5 bases, with 5 bases left in between. From germline, CDR1 is SGDLS and CDR2 YYNGEE. This CDR3 is CASSVGQTGELFF. CDR3 coding DNA: TGTGCCAGCAGCGTAGGACAGACCGGGGAGCTGTTTTTT.

The genes are TRBV4-1 and TRBJ1-1; D remains unclear. CDR1 and CDR2 from the germline V gene are MGHRA and YSYEKL. Trimming pared 1 base from V and 1 base from J, leaving 7 bases between. The CDR3 is 14 residues long. For the CDR3, the DNA is TGCGCCAGCAGCCAAGCTCCCAAGAACACTGAAGCTTTCTTT. This gives the protein CASSQAPKNTEAFF.

This rearrangement joins TRBV5-1 to TRBJ1-3; a possible D gene is TRBD1 (6 bases). Germline values: CDR1 SGHRS, CDR2 YFSETQ. V lost 4 bases to trimming and J lost 0 bases, with 23 bases between them. The CDR3 consists of 19 residues. In nucleotides, the CDR3 is TGCGCCAGCAGCCCCCAGCACAGGGCCTCTACCTTCTCTGGAAACACCATATATTTT. This gives the protein CASSPQHRASTFSGNTIYF.

The V gene is TRBV6-1, the J gene TRBJ2-5; 7 bases match TRBD2. V gave up 1 base and J gave up 4 bases; unmatched junction bases: 3. The V gene's germline CDR1 is MNHNS and CDR2 SASEGT. The CDR3 extends over 14 amino acids. The CDR3 coding sequence is TGTGCCAGCAGTGAAGGGACGGGGGGAGAGACCCAGTACTTC. Protein product: CASSEGTGGETQYF.

Many counts were recorded for this clone. The rearrangement links TRBV11-2 to TRBJ2-5, with D unresolved. V was clipped by 5 bases and J by 4 bases, with 14 bases between them. The CDR3 totals 14 residues. Germline assignment: CDR1 SGHAT and CDR2 FQNNGV. In DNA form, the CDR3 reads TGTGCCAGCAGCCAATTAGGAGTGGGAGAGACCCAGTACTTC. It yields the protein CASSQLGVGETQYF.

The genes are TRBV7-9 and TRBJ1-3; D remains unclear. Germline-derived CDR1 and CDR2 are SEHNR and FQNEAQ (reference sequence). The CDR3 is made up of 12 amino acids. Trimming removed 11 bases at V and 7 bases at J, with 15 bases between. The CDR3 nucleotides are TGTGCCGAACTGGGGTTAGCGAACACCATATATTTT. Its translation is CAELGLANTIYF.

The genes are TRBV9 and TRBJ1-1; no clear D gene. This CDR3 comprises 16 residues. The V end lost 4 bases, the J end lost 1 base, and 17 bases lay between the germline ends. Germline V gives CDR1 SGDLS, CDR2 YYNGEE. The CDR3: CASSLGMTNTNTEAFF. CDR3 nucleotides: TGTGCCAGCAGCTTAGGAATGACAAATACGAACACTGAAGCTTTCTTT.

This clone was seen more than once but under ten times. The chain uses TRBV6-6 and TRBJ1-1; D is unclear. Trimming took off 8 bases at V and 10 bases at J, with 11 bases between the two ends. CDR3 size: 10 residues. In germline, CDR1 is MNHNY, CDR2 SVGAGI (reference sequence). The DNA of the CDR3 is TGTGCCAGCCTCGACGTGGTAGCTTTCTTT. Translating gives CASLDVVAFF.

The chain combines TRBV5-1 with TRBJ1-1; TRBD1 matches at 9 bases. Trimming removed 4 bases from V and 3 bases from J; junction bases left unmatched: 13. This CDR3 has 17 residues. Germline values: CDR1 SGHRS, CDR2 YFSETQ. CDR3 coding DNA: TGCGCCAGCAGCCAAGGGACAGGGCGCCAAGGGGACACTGAAGCTTTCTTT. Translated, it gives CASSQGTGRQGDTEAFF.

The V gene is TRBV5-6, the J gene TRBJ2-7, with 9 bases that match TRBD1. Germline CDR1 SGHDT, CDR2 YYEEEE. The CDR3 sequence is 16 residues long. Trimming took 3 bases from V and 1 from J; bases not matched to a gene: 8. CDR3 coding DNA: TGTGCCAGCAGCTACCCATCCGGGACAGGGTCCTACGAGCAGTACTTC. Translating it yields CASSYPSGTGSYEQYF.

In the case of this clone: A far larger clone is just one base off, so this is likely a read error. The chain uses TRBV5-1 and TRBJ1-1; D gene unclear. The ends were cut back, 2 bases at V and 4 bases at J, with 6 bases in the middle. Germline values: CDR1 SGHRS, CDR2 YFSETQ. The CDR3 sequence is 12 residues long. CDR3 loop: CASSLVVTEAFF. The CDR3 DNA reads as TGCGCCAGCAGCTTAGTGGTCACTGAAGCTTTCTTT.

The gene calls are TRBV19 and TRBJ1-2; D gene uncertain. Germline V CDR1 and CDR2: LNHDA, SQIVND (reference sequence). The V gene lost 1 base and the J gene lost 8 bases, with 11 bases spanning the gap. The length of the CDR3 is 13 residues. The CDR3 reads CASSIVQGEGYTF. CDR3 nucleotides: TGTGCCAGTAGTATAGTCCAAGGAGAAGGCTACACCTTC.

In this sample, this clone turned up many times. The chain is built from TRBV20-1 and TRBJ1-2; D is unclear. This CDR3 is built from 11 residues. The germline V gene has CDR1 DFQATT and CDR2 SNEGSKA (reference sequence). The ends were cut back, 4 bases at V and 6 bases at J, with 9 bases in the middle. The CDR3 loop is CSAIPQNGYTF. The CDR3 DNA reads as TGCAGTGCTATCCCACAGAATGGCTACACCTTC.

This clone was picked up a small number of times. In the same sample, other DNA sequences code for this CDR3. The V and J genes are TRBV6-5 and TRBJ1-3; no firm D call. V lost 2 bases and J 0 bases, leaving 5 bases between the germline ends. There are 14 residues in the CDR3. Germline V gene data show CDR1 as MNHEY and CDR2 as SVGAGI. The CDR3 loop is CASSYDSSGNTIYF. The CDR3 DNA reads TGTGCCAGCAGTTACGACTCCTCTGGAAACACCATATATTTT.

This clone was seen more than once but under ten times. J is TRBJ1-5 and V is TRBV7-2, with D unclear. Trimming pared 5 bases from V and 0 bases from J, leaving 5 bases between. Germline V gene data show CDR1 as SGHTA and CDR2 as FQGNSA. The CDR3 is made up of 13 amino acids. The CDR3 DNA sequence: TGTGCCAGCAGCACGTATAGCAATCAGCCCCAGCATTTT. Translating it yields CASSTYSNQPQHF.

The CDR3 is CASSEPFEAFF. For the CDR3, the DNA is TGTGCCAGCAGTGAACCGTTTGAAGCTTTCTTT. The chain combines TRBV6-1 with TRBJ1-1; the D is unclear. V lost 2 bases to trimming and J lost 7 bases, with 5 bases between them. The CDR3 loop spans 11 amino acids. Germline CDR1 reads MNHNS; CDR2 reads SASEGT.

This clone was seen just once. The rearrangement joins TRBV4-1 to TRBJ1-1; D uncertain. Germline lookup yields CDR1 MGHRA and CDR2 YSYEKL. V was pared by 0 bases and J by 4 bases, with 12 bases between. This CDR3 is 15 amino acids long. The CDR3 nucleotides are TGCGCCAGCAGCCAAGACGCAGCCTGGGGCACTGAAGCTTTCTTT. It is translated as CASSQDAAWGTEAFF.

A few counts support this clone. The chain employs TRBV4-1 and TRBJ2-4, with 8 nucleotides matching TRBD1. V was clipped by 1 base and J by 2 bases; unmatched bases: 4. The germline gives CDR1 MGHRA, CDR2 YSYEKL. The CDR3 has 16 amino acids. In DNA form, the CDR3 reads TGCGCCAGCAGCCAAGCACAGGGGGTTTCCAAAAACATTCAGTACTTC. Translating it yields CASSQAQGVSKNIQYF.

In this sample, this clone turned up a few times. The chain has TRBV7-9 and TRBJ2-3; D not resolved. The germline V gene has CDR1 SEHNR and CDR2 FQNEAQ (reference sequence). The V end was cut by 8 bases, the J end by 0 bases, with 12 bases between. This CDR3 has 14 amino acids. The CDR3 coding sequence is TGTGCCAGCGCGATCAACCCAAGCACAGATACGCAGTATTTT. Translated, it gives CASAINPSTDTQYF.

This rearrangement joins TRBV10-3 to TRBJ1-2; 7 bases match TRBD1. This CDR3 is 14 amino acids long. V lost 0 bases and J lost 8; bases outside the gene matches: 6. Germline V CDR1 and CDR2: ENHRY, SYGVKD. CDR3: CAISESGGGDGYTF. The CDR3 DNA reads as TGTGCCATCAGTGAGTCCGGAGGGGGCGACGGCTACACCTTC.

By share of the sample, this clone is medium-sized (0.01 to 0.1%). CDR3 nucleotides: TGTGCCAGCAGCCAAGGGTACTCTCCTGTAGGGGCTTATGGCTACACCTTC. Its protein is CASSQGYSPVGAYGYTF. The genes are TRBV14 and TRBJ1-2; TRBD1 might be the D (5 bases). Looked up from germline, CDR1 is SGHDN and CDR2 is FVKESK. Trimming took off 1 base at V and 5 bases at J, with 20 bases between the two ends. The CDR3 is 17 residues long.

The chain is built from TRBV7-9 and TRBJ1-2; no reliable D call. V was clipped by 4 bases and J by 5 bases, with 8 bases between them. The CDR3 extends over 12 amino acids. CDR1 is SEHNR and CDR2 is FQNEAQ in the germline V gene (reference sequence). The CDR3 DNA sequence: TGTGCCAGCAGCTCCCCGGGATATGGCTACACCTTC. Protein: CASSSPGYGYTF.